A selection of T cell receptor beta chains follows, all from one sample in a study of blood T cell repertoires in COVID-19. Only in-frame clones appear in the TCRdb table, and some are missing; sequencing was by immunoSEQ multiplex PCR. The sample shows 30,000 to 40,000 clones, 70% to 90% of them seen only once. Sample: peripheral blood. The source of these receptors is a man in his sixties in a cohort sampled during active COVID-19. Each CDR3 is given with its conserved first and last residue. The D gene is left open where the match is weak.

V: TRBV6-1; J: TRBJ2-7; D: NA; CDR3: CASSEQGSEQYF
V: TRBV5-5; J: TRBJ2-5; D: TRBD1; CDR3: CASSLRGPETQYF
V: TRBV7-2; J: TRBJ1-3; D: TRBD1; CDR3: CASSFGTGRNTIYF
V: TRBV18; J: TRBJ2-7; D: TRBD1; CDR3: CASSSHPTRGPYEQYF
V: TRBV7-9; J: TRBJ1-2; D: NA; CDR3: CASSPTSAGNYGYTF
V: TRBV6-5; J: TRBJ1-2; D: TRBD1; CDR3: CASSYRRTGGGYGYTF
V: TRBV19; J: TRBJ1-1; D: NA; CDR3: CASSIGFRSEAFF
V: TRBV5-6; J: TRBJ2-7; D: TRBD1; CDR3: CASSFAGTGNYEQYF
V: TRBV14; J: TRBJ1-2; D: NA; CDR3: CASSQAPSGLGYGYTF
V: TRBV27; J: TRBJ2-1; D: TRBD2; CDR3: CASSLWGGSDEQFF
V: TRBV6-2/TRBV6-3; J: TRBJ2-7; D: TRBD2; CDR3: CASSRGLAGDVSF
V: TRBV30; J: TRBJ1-1; D: TRBD1; CDR3: CAWSPPGTGGLAAFF
V: TRBV28; J: TRBJ1-2; D: TRBD1; CDR3: CASSARDRGGYTF
V: TRBV9; J: TRBJ2-3; D: TRBD1; CDR3: CASSVDRGATDTQYF
V: TRBV24-1; J: TRBJ2-2; D: TRBD1; CDR3: CATSGTGPQERELFF
V: TRBV19; J: TRBJ2-1; D: TRBD2; CDR3: CATQTSGSQAYNEQFF
V: TRBV27; J: TRBJ1-5; D: TRBD1; CDR3: CASSPTTGGSEPQHF
V: TRBV11-2; J: TRBJ2-7; D: NA; CDR3: CASSLGLGGYEQYF
V: TRBV3-1/TRBV3-2; J: TRBJ1-6; D: NA; CDR3: CASTLGQGSPPLHF
V: TRBV4-1; J: TRBJ2-3; D: TRBD1; CDR3: CASSRQGRNTDTQYF
V: TRBV27; J: TRBJ1-2; D: NA; CDR3: CASSTPGEGYTF
V: TRBV7-8; J: TRBJ1-5; D: NA; CDR3: CASSSAGGPQHF
V: TRBV6-6; J: TRBJ1-5; D: NA; CDR3: CASSHQDSVFNQPQHF
V: TRBV30; J: TRBJ2-7; D: TRBD2; CDR3: CAWTVRGAYEQYF
V: TRBV5-8; J: TRBJ2-7; D: NA; CDR3: CASSLAGAGSYEQYF
V: TRBV20-1; J: TRBJ1-4; D: NA; CDR3: CSASLGHNEKLFF
V: TRBV7-3; J: TRBJ2-3; D: TRBD2; CDR3: CASSSPSSGTSTDTQYF
V: TRBV12-3/TRBV12-4; J: TRBJ2-7; D: TRBD1; CDR3: CASRGGTGYEQYF
V: TRBV5-6; J: TRBJ1-5; D: TRBD1; CDR3: CASSLGGGAGQPQHF
V: TRBV19; J: TRBJ2-5; D: TRBD1; CDR3: CASSERGTGGQETQYF
V: TRBV7-3; J: TRBJ2-7; D: NA; CDR3: CASSLRAGNTYEQYF
V: TRBV30; J: TRBJ1-2; D: TRBD1; CDR3: CAWSGGDRFTDGYTF
V: TRBV18; J: TRBJ1-1; D: TRBD1; CDR3: CASSPNQDRGAFF
V: TRBV5-1; J: TRBJ2-2; D: NA; CDR3: CASSTDTVNTGELFF
V: TRBV11-3; J: TRBJ2-1; D: TRBD2; CDR3: CASSSRGLAGGRSNEQFF
V: TRBV28; J: TRBJ2-7; D: NA; CDR3: CASSLGGTEQYF
V: TRBV3-1/TRBV3-2; J: TRBJ2-2; D: NA; CDR3: CASGNTGELFF
V: TRBV5-6; J: TRBJ1-5; D: NA; CDR3: CASSDGQYSNQPQHF
V: TRBV29-1; J: TRBJ2-3; D: NA; CDR3: CSVDRPQGTDTQYF
V: TRBV9; J: TRBJ2-1; D: NA; CDR3: CASSLSGTFEQFF
V: TRBV6-2/TRBV6-3; J: TRBJ2-7; D: TRBD1; CDR3: CASSQRGQRSSYEQYF
V: TRBV13; J: TRBJ2-2; D: NA; CDR3: CASSLDVSESGELFF
V: TRBV19; J: TRBJ2-6; D: TRBD1; CDR3: CASNGDRRSGANVLTF
V: TRBV12-3/TRBV12-4; J: TRBJ1-2; D: NA; CDR3: CASTTKSGYGYTF
V: TRBV18; J: TRBJ2-7; D: NA; CDR3: CASRDSGIYEQYF
V: TRBV29-1; J: TRBJ2-7; D: TRBD1; CDR3: CSVVQGANDGVQYF
V: TRBV19; J: TRBJ1-2; D: TRBD1; CDR3: CASSIAVRQGGYGYTF
V: TRBV28; J: TRBJ2-1; D: NA; CDR3: CASSLSLLRGNEQFF
V: TRBV4-1; J: TRBJ2-7; D: TRBD1; CDR3: CASSQVDLLGQGTYEQYF
V: TRBV27; J: TRBJ2-1; D: TRBD2; CDR3: CASSLSAVAGGPEQFF
V: TRBV27; J: TRBJ1-6; D: TRBD1; CDR3: CASRYRGRESPLHF